This T cell receptor (beta chain) came from a study of T cells after yellow fever vaccination. Overall study findings and caveats: The booster response re-showed most primary clones: about 96% CD4, approximately 90% CD8.

MiXCR, run by TCRdb on the 5' RACE reads, gives a single entry per CDR3 protein. The table includes 120,000 to 150,000 distinct CDR3 sequences, over 7% detected once. This clonotype was picked up many times. Its antigen is currently unknown. The V and J ends lost 4 bases and 6 bases, in that order; junction bases with no gene match: 5. The CDR3 is 16 amino acids. Germline lookup yields CDR1 SGHRS and CDR2 YFSETQ. This chain joins TRBV5-1 and TRBJ2-2; 14 bases agree with TRBD2. The sample was CD4+ T cells sorted from PBMCs, taken 5 days after the yellow fever booster vaccination. The receptor was derived from a man younger than 45 who received the YFV17D yellow fever vaccine. CDR3 amino acids: CASSPGGLAGAGELFF. The CDR3 DNA follows: TGCGCCAGCAGCCCGGGGGGACTAGCGGGAGCCGGGGAGCTGTTTTTT.